This entry is about one TCR beta chain. Antigen specificity is unknown. The record originates from a study of blood T cells in healthy people across ages. The CDR3 has 14 amino acids. The V gene's germline CDR1 is MNHEY and CDR2 SMNVEV (reference sequence). Trimming shortened V by 0 bases and J by 9 bases, and 12 bases separated the two germline ends. Study-wide points: Because sorting was not performed, PBMCs prevented conclusive naive versus antigen-experienced comparison.

A J-beta primer mix and a sample-barcoded 5' primer were used in a second PCR of roughly 6 to 11 cycles. Each CDR3 protein gets one entry after TCRdb re-called the 5' RACE reads with MiXCR. Altogether about a million distinct CDR3 sequences are present, around 54% being singletons, with the ten largest covering about a fifth. The sequence was collected from a woman between 55 and 75 years old in good health. Source material: blood. J is TRBJ1-5 and V is TRBV27; weak D call: TRBD1 (6 bases). In nucleotides, the CDR3 is TGTGCCAGCAGTTTATCGGGGGGCTGGGGGCCCCAGCATTTT. It yields the protein CASSLSGGWGPQHF.